These 21 T cell receptor beta chains were all obtained from the same sample, sequenced in a study of CD8+CD57+ T cells in acquired aplastic anemia. Genomic DNA provided the template from which TCR beta VDJ and CDR3 profiles were obtained. MiXCR, run by TCRdb on the reads, gives a single entry per CDR3 protein. The sample holds around 400,000 distinct CDR3 sequences, 60% to 80% seen once. Sample: sorted CD4+, CD8+, or CD8+CD57+ T cells (not recorded which) from PBMCs. The receptors were sampled from a human donor in good health, serving as a control.

This clonotype was recorded at least ten times. The chain joins TRBV19 to TRBJ1-2, with D possibly matching TRBD1 (6 bases). This CDR3 is 17 amino acids long. Germline loops: CDR1 LNHDA, CDR2 SQIVND (reference sequence). Trimming took 0 bases from V and 0 from J, leaving 14 bases between them. In DNA form, the CDR3 reads TGTGCCAGTAGTATAGATCGCAACAGGGCGGCTAACTATGGCTACACCTTC. Translation: CASSIDRNRAANYGYTF.

This clonotype occurred a few times. This may be a read error, as it is one base from a much larger clone. The V gene is TRBV9, the J gene TRBJ1-2, with 9 bases fitting TRBD1. CDR1 is SGDLS and CDR2 is YYNGEE in the germline V gene. The CDR3 totals 18 residues. Trimming at V came to 7 bases and at J to 5 bases, leaving 21 bases not matched to a gene. Here the CDR3 reads CASGGNPIGTGKRYGYTF. CDR3 nucleotides: TGTGCCAGCGGGGGAAACCCCATCGGGACAGGGAAGAGATATGGCTACACCTTC.

This clonotype was seen a few times. The junction does not match germline at one end; this may be a read error. CDR3 sequence reads: CASTTTSGNNGQFF. The DNA of the CDR3 is TGTGCCAGCACTACGACTAGCGGGAACAATGGGCAGTTCTTC. The chain combines TRBV10-3 with TRBJ2-1; 11 bases agree with TRBD2. CDR1 is ENHRY, CDR2 SYGVKD, per germline. There are 14 residues in the CDR3.

This clonotype was picked up many times. CDR3 nucleotides: TGTGCCAGCAGCTTGGTCCCATCGACCCCCTATAATTCACCCCTCCACTTT. As protein: CASSLVPSTPYNSPLHF. This chain connects TRBV5-5 to TRBJ1-6; D is ambiguous. CDR1 is SGHKS and CDR2 is YYEKEE in the germline V gene (reference sequence). The CDR3 totals 17 residues. V was shortened by 0 bases and J by 2 bases, with 12 bases between the two germline ends.

Note on this clonotype: The junction differs from germline at one of its ends, possibly a read error. The J gene is TRBJ1-2, the V gene TRBV7-2; 7 nucleotides align to TRBD1. This CDR3 comprises 14 residues. Germline V CDR1 and CDR2: SGHTA, FQGNSA. CDR3 protein: CASSTRQGGNSPLF. DNA for the CDR3: TGTGCCAGCAGCACCAGACAGGGAGGCAATTCACCCCTCTTC.

The chain joins TRBV10-3 to TRBJ1-1, with D possibly being TRBD1 (5 bases). The CDR3 has 15 amino acids. The germline V gene has CDR1 ENHRY and CDR2 SYGVKD. V was shortened by 10 bases and J by 3 bases, with 21 bases between the two germline ends. The CDR3 sequence is CASSESRGLDTEAFF. CDR3 nucleotide sequence: TGTGCCAGCAGCGAGTCGAGGGGCCTCGACACTGAAGCTTTCTTT.

This clonotype was seen many times. This rearrangement joins TRBV29-1 to TRBJ1-2; no reliable D call. V dropped 4 bases and J dropped 8 bases, with 8 bases sitting between them. CDR3 length: 10 amino acids. Per the germline V gene, CDR1 is SQVTM and CDR2 is ANQGSEA. The CDR3 nucleotides are TGCAGCGTTGGAATGGGCGGCTACACCTTC. It specifies CSVGMGGYTF. The complete variable domain, with remaining parts taken from reference TRBV29-1 and TRBJ1-2, reads SAVISQKPSRDICQRGTSLTIQCQVDSQVTMMFWYRQQPGQSLTLIATANQGSEATYESGFVIDKFPISRPNLTFSTLTVSNMSPEDSSIYLCSVGMGGYTFGSGTRLTVV.

The gene calls are TRBV7-2 and TRBJ2-7; D not resolved. Germline-derived CDR1 and CDR2 are SGHTA and FQGNSA. V shed 6 bases and J shed 5 bases, with 17 bases lying between them. This CDR3 spans 14 amino acids. The chain's CDR3 is CASSVRAPTHEQYF. The CDR3 DNA reads as TGTGCCAGCAGTGTCCGGGCCCCAACTCACGAGCAGTACTTC.

The genes are TRBV4-3 and TRBJ1-5; 7 bases are shared with TRBD1. J lost 7 bases, V lost 5 bases, and 8 bases had no gene match. Germline V gene data show CDR1 as LGHNA and CDR2 as YSLEER. The CDR3 has 14 amino acids. Here the CDR3 reads CASSVRQGWQPQHF. In DNA form, the CDR3 reads TGCGCCAGCAGCGTACGACAGGGCTGGCAGCCCCAGCATTTT.

This clonotype was picked up many times. The CDR3 is CASSVGRTGLSYEQYF. In DNA form, the CDR3 reads TGTGCCAGCAGTGTAGGTCGGACAGGCTTATCCTACGAGCAGTACTTC. The chain joins TRBV6-4 to TRBJ2-7; 7 bases line up with TRBD1. V lost 4 bases and J lost 1; bases outside the gene matches: 10. This CDR3 is built from 16 residues. Germline CDR1 reads MRHNA; CDR2 reads SNTAGT.

J is TRBJ2-5 and V is TRBV7-6, with D perhaps matching TRBD1 or TRBD2 (5 bases each). The CDR3 consists of 15 residues. The ends were cut back, 5 bases at V and 14 bases at J, with 27 bases in the middle. Germline V CDR1 and CDR2: SGHVS, FNYEAQ. The CDR3 sequence: CASSPGRATGELFYF. Written as DNA, the CDR3 is TGTGCCAGCAGCCCCGGCAGGGCCACCGGGGAGCTGTTTTACTTC.

This chain connects TRBV7-4 to TRBJ1-5; D might be TRBD1 (5 bases). V was pared by 6 bases and J by 6 bases, with 18 bases between. The germline gives CDR1 SGHVT, CDR2 SQSDAQ. There are 15 residues in the CDR3. The CDR3 DNA reads as TGTGCCAGCAGTGAAGTTCCAGGGAGTGGTCAGCCCCAGCATTTT. It encodes CASSEVPGSGQPQHF. Filled out from reference TRBV7-4 and TRBJ1-5, the complete variable domain reads GAGVSQSPRYKVAKRGRDVALRCDSISGHVTLYWYRQTLGQGSEVLTYSQSDAQRDKSGRPSGRFSAERPERSVSTLKIQRTEQGDSAVYLCASSEVPGSGQPQHFGDGTRLSIL.

This clonotype was observed many times. The chain joins TRBV30 to TRBJ1-1, with 7 positions matching TRBD1. The germline gives CDR1 GTSNPN, CDR2 SVGIG (reference sequence). This CDR3 region has 13 residues. V was pared by 7 bases and J by 3 bases, with 8 bases of the junction left unmatched. CDR3 sequence: CALRTGLDTEAFF. In DNA, the CDR3 is TGTGCCTTACGGACAGGTTTGGACACTGAAGCTTTCTTT.

About this clonotype itself: At one of its ends the junction is not consistent with the germline gene, which may arise from a read error. The rearrangement links TRBV7-9 to TRBJ1-4; D unclear. There are 13 residues in the CDR3. Per germline, CDR1 SEHNR and CDR2 FQNEAQ (reference sequence). CDR3 in DNA: TGTGCCAGCAGCTTAGAGGCAAATGAAAAAATGTTTTTT. Protein product: CASSLEANEKMFF.

This clonotype has only a few counts. The chain recombines TRBV2 with TRBJ1-1, with a tentative D call TRBD1 (5 bases). V lost 3 bases and J lost 1, with 12 bases in between. The CDR3 contains 15 residues. CDR1 and CDR2 (germline): SNHLY, FYNNEI. The CDR3 DNA sequence: TGTGCCAGCAGTGAGGATCAGGGTTCGAACACTGAAGCTTTCTTT. Protein product: CASSEDQGSNTEAFF.

The J gene is TRBJ1-5, the V gene TRBV7-9; perhaps TRBD1 as D (6 bases). V was pared by 6 bases and J by 13 bases, with 28 bases between. Germline lookup yields CDR1 SEHNR and CDR2 FQNEAQ (reference sequence). This CDR3 has 16 amino acids. The CDR3 DNA sequence: TGTGCCAGCAGACATTCCCGGGACACAGCACCTCTCTCTCAGCATTTT. Protein: CASRHSRDTAPLSQHF.

The chain is built from TRBV7-8 and TRBJ2-7; 7 nucleotides align to TRBD1. V shed 3 bases and J 10 bases; nucleotides not matched to a gene: 18. Germline-derived CDR1 and CDR2 are SGHVS and FQNEAQ. The CDR3 consists of 16 residues. The CDR3 nucleotides read TGTGCCAGCAGCTTCCGGGGACAGAGTTCACCCCTCAACCAGTACTTC. Translating it yields CASSFRGQSSPLNQYF.

The J gene is TRBJ2-3, the V gene TRBV2; 10 bases agree with TRBD2. V dropped 5 bases and J dropped 2; count of bases not matched to a gene: 4. Germline values: CDR1 SNHLY, CDR2 FYNNEI. The CDR3 is 15 amino acids. The CDR3 region is CASSLAGAPTDTQYF. In DNA, the CDR3 is TGTGCCAGCAGTCTAGCGGGGGCCCCCACAGATACGCAGTATTTT.

The CDR3: CASSPATGRNTEAFF. The CDR3 nucleotides are TGTGCCAGCAGCCCAGCGACAGGGAGGAACACTGAAGCTTTCTTT. This chain connects TRBV11-2 to TRBJ1-1; TRBD1 matches 7 bases. The CDR3 runs to 15 residues. After removal of 5 bases from V and 1 base from J, the junction contained 7 bases not matched to a gene. CDR1 is SGHAT and CDR2 is FQNNGV in the germline V gene.

Points on this clonotype: A much larger clonotype is one base distant, so this may be a read error. The rearrangement joins TRBV10-3 to TRBJ1-6; TRBD1 matches 9 bases. With 10 bases clipped from V and 8 bases from J, the junction kept 9 bases outside the gene matches. Germline V gives CDR1 ENHRY, CDR2 SYGVKD. The CDR3 covers 14 residues. The CDR3 spells CASRPRTGDSPLHF. Here the CDR3 DNA reads TGTGCCAGCAGACCCCGGACAGGGGATTCACCCCTCCACTTT.

As concerns this clonotype: Relative to the germline gene, one junction end is altered; a read error may explain this. The V call is TRBV5-1, the J call TRBJ2-3; D is unresolved. This CDR3 comprises 15 residues. Germline V CDR1 and CDR2: SGHRS, YFSETQ. CDR3 DNA sequence: TGTGCCAGCAGCTCATGGTGGGAATCGACAGATACGCAGTATTTT. Encoded protein: CASSSWWESTDTQYF.